A selection of T cell receptor beta chains follows, all from one sample in a study of CD4 T cells in relation to SARS-CoV-2 and coronaviruses. No antigen is known for these receptors. Sequencing was performed with immunoSEQ multiplex PCR; in TCRdb, only in-frame clones are kept and a portion is missing. Of tens of thousands of clones listed, more than 75% were seen once; the top ten hold 16%. What was sequenced was CD4+ T cells from PBMCs, cultured in vitro. The receptors were gathered from a human donor in good health. Each CDR3 is given with its conserved first and last residue. The D gene is left open where the match is weak.

d_call v_call cdr3_aa
TRBD1 TRBV2 CASMLLSGTGNGYTF
TRBD1 TRBV6-5 CASSPDRGPEETQYF
. TRBV5-1 CASSLVSGNEQFF
. TRBV7-2 CASTFNRNEQYF
. TRBV12-5 CASGLPRSGTEAFF
. TRBV7-2 CASSLSPSNYGYTF
. TRBV15 CATSRRTRSDEQYF
TRBD1 TRBV4-1 CASSRGQGDTEAFF
TRBD2 TRBV18 CASSPPGGSAHNEQFF
. TRBV11-2 CASSLGAGKQFF
TRBD2 TRBV29-1 CSVHTGGSSGSWEQFF
TRBD1 TRBV2 CASSPLTGSQETQYF
. TRBV18 CASSSVTDTQYF
. TRBV27 CASSFGQHNQPQHF
. TRBV6-4 CASARGREGEQFF
. TRBV4-1 CASSQGRGGWAEAFF